The 14 T cell receptor beta chains below were found in one sample sequenced in a study of CD8+CD57+ T cells in acquired aplastic anemia. Genomic DNA, serving as template, underwent TCR beta VDJ and CDR3 profiling. TCRdb independently ran MiXCR on the reads; one entry per CDR3 protein. Of 150,000 to 200,000 distinct CDR3 sequences listed, about 47% are singletons. The sequenced material came from sorted CD4+, CD8+, or CD8+CD57+ T cells (not recorded which) from PBMCs. The receptors here all came from a human donor in good health.

The chain uses TRBV5-4 and TRBJ1-2; maybe TRBD1 (5 bases). CDR1 and CDR2 from the germline V gene are SGHNT and YYREEE (reference sequence). V was trimmed by 5 bases and J by 4 bases, leaving 15 bases between them. CDR3 length: 14 amino acids. The CDR3 DNA is TGTGCCAGCAGTTCTAACCTCGGGGGCTATGGCTACACCTTC. Translation gives CASSSNLGGYGYTF. The whole variable domain, remainder taken from reference TRBV5-4 and TRBJ1-2, is ETGVTQSPTHLIKTRGQQVTLRCSSQSGHNTVSWYQQALGQGPQFIFQYYREEENGRGNFPPRFSGLQFPNYSSELNVNALELDDSALYLCASSSNLGGYGYTFGSGTRLTVV.

With respect to this clonotype: Given a much more abundant clone one base away, this may be a read error. This rearrangement joins TRBV5-1 to TRBJ1-4, with a weak D call TRBD1 (6 bases). The germline gives CDR1 SGHRS, CDR2 YFSETQ. The CDR3 length is 14 residues. The CDR3 sequence is CASSLRTVNEELFF. The CDR3 DNA follows: TGCGCCAGCAGCTTACGGACAGTTAATGAAGAACTGTTTTTT.

In this sample, this clonotype turned up a few times. The CDR3, as DNA: TGTGCCACCAGCAGACAGGCAACCGATACGCAGTATTTT. The encoded protein is CATSRQATDTQYF. The J gene is TRBJ2-3, the V gene TRBV15; D is unclear. The V gene lost 2 bases and the J gene lost 6 bases, with 9 bases spanning the gap. Germline V lookup: CDR1 LNHNV, CDR2 YYDKDF (reference sequence). The CDR3 sequence is 13 residues long.

This clonotype was seen more than once but under ten times. The chain is built from TRBV15 and TRBJ2-1; 11 bases are a match to TRBD2. Germline CDR1 reads LNHNV; CDR2 reads YYDKDF (reference sequence). The V segment lost 1 base and the J segment 9 bases; nucleotides outside the gene matches: 5. The length of the CDR3 is 15 residues. CDR3 nucleotides: TGTGCCACCAGCAGAGTTAGCGGGGGGGCGTTTGAGCAGTTCTTC. Translating gives CATSRVSGGAFEQFF.

On this clonotype: Since a much larger clone is just one base distant, this may be a read error. This chain uses TRBV5-1 with TRBJ2-2; 13 positions match TRBD2. Germline V lookup: CDR1 SGHRS, CDR2 YFSETQ. CDR3 length: 15 residues. CDR3: CASRGLAGNTGELLF. DNA for the CDR3: TGCGCCAGCCGGGGACTAGCGGGGAACACCGGGGAGCTGCTTTTT.

CDR3: CASSLGRVGRFLTEAFF. CDR3 nucleotides: TGTGCCAGCAGCTTAGGGCGGGTTGGCAGGTTTCTAACTGAAGCTTTCTTT. The chain recombines TRBV11-1 with TRBJ1-1; D unresolved. Germline V gene data show CDR1 as SGHAT and CDR2 as FQDESV (reference sequence). Between the trimmed V and J ends, which lost 1 base and 5 bases, there was a span of 20 bases. The CDR3 runs 17 residues.

This clonotype was seen ten or more times. The chain recombines TRBV14 with TRBJ2-7; 7 positions match TRBD1. The germline V gene has CDR1 SGHDN and CDR2 FVKESK. This CDR3 has 15 residues. Trimming took 1 base from V and 2 from J; bases not matched to a gene: 5. The CDR3 spells CASSQGMGQPYEQYF. CDR3 DNA: TGTGCCAGCAGCCAAGGCATGGGACAGCCCTACGAGCAGTACTTC.

This clonotype was counted many times. J is TRBJ1-3 and V is TRBV7-9; D ambiguous. CDR3 size: 16 residues. The germline V and J ends were trimmed by 0 bases and 1 base, with 10 bases remaining between them. Germline CDR1 SEHNR, CDR2 FQNEAQ (reference sequence). The CDR3 loop is CASSLAPGRSGNTIYF. As DNA, the CDR3 is TGTGCCAGCAGCTTAGCGCCGGGCAGGTCTGGAAACACCATATATTTT.

This chain uses TRBV24-1 with TRBJ2-2; D call uncertain. Trimming cost V 1 base and J 5 bases, with 4 bases left between them. Germline assignment: CDR1 KGHDR and CDR2 SFDVKD. The CDR3 has 13 residues. CDR3 residues: CATSDFLTGELFF. DNA of the CDR3: TGTGCCACCAGTGATTTTCTGACCGGGGAGCTGTTTTTT.

This clonotype was recorded many times. The genes are TRBV10-3 and TRBJ1-5; 7 nucleotides match TRBD1. This CDR3 contains 15 residues. Germline trimming cut 2 bases from V and 3 bases from J; bases unmatched to any gene: 4. The germline gives CDR1 ENHRY, CDR2 SYGVKD. The CDR3 DNA sequence: TGTGCCATCAGTGAGACAGGGGTCGTCAATCAGCCCCAGCATTTT. It is translated as CAISETGVVNQPQHF.

This chain links TRBV24-1 with TRBJ2-7, with 8 bases aligning to TRBD2. Germline assignment: CDR1 KGHDR and CDR2 SFDVKD. The V gene end was trimmed by 5 bases and the J gene end by 10 bases; junction bases not matched to a gene: 18. The CDR3 loop spans 16 amino acids. The CDR3 DNA sequence: TGTGCCACCAGTGCCCCCGGGACCAGCGGGAGTCTGGACCAGTACTTC. This sequence encodes CATSAPGTSGSLDQYF.

The genes are TRBV5-1 and TRBJ2-3; D not resolved. V was pared by 0 bases and J by 2 bases, with 7 bases between. This CDR3 has 14 amino acids. Germline CDR1 reads SGHRS; CDR2 reads YFSETQ. The CDR3 is CASSLGRNTDTQYF. CDR3 nucleotides: TGCGCCAGCAGCTTGGGTAGGAACACAGATACGCAGTATTTT.

Only a few counts were recorded for this clonotype. This chain uses TRBV4-1 with TRBJ1-6, with D hard to call. There are 15 residues in the CDR3. Trimming pared 1 base from V and 7 bases from J, leaving 11 bases between. Germline V lookup: CDR1 MGHRA, CDR2 YSYEKL. DNA of the CDR3: TGCGCCAGCAGCCAAGGTGAACAGCCGAATTCACCCCTCCACTTT. Translating gives CASSQGEQPNSPLHF.

This clonotype came up many times. This chain connects TRBV11-3 to TRBJ2-7; D gene unclear. CDR1 and CDR2 (germline): SGHNT, YENEEA. Trimming removed 0 bases at V and 4 bases at J, with 13 bases between. The CDR3 runs to 15 residues. This CDR3 reads CASSLDLGPHYEQYF. The CDR3 bases are TGTGCCAGCAGCTTAGATCTAGGACCACATTACGAGCAGTACTTC.